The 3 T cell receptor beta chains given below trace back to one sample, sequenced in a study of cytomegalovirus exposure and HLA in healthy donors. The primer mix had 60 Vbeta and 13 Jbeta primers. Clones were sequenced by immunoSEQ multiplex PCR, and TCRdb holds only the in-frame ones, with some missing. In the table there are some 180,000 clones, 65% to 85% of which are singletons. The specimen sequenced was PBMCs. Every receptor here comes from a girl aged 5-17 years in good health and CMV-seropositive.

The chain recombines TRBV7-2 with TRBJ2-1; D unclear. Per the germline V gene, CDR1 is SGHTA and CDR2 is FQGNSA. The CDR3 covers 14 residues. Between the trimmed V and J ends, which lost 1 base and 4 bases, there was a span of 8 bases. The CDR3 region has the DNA TGTGCCAGCAGCTTAGATACCAGTTACAATGAGCAGTTCTTC. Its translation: CASSLDTSYNEQFF.

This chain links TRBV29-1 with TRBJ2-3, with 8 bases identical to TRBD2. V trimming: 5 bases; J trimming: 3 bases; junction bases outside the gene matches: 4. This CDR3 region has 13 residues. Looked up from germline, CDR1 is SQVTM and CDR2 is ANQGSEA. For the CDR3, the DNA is TGCAGCGTTTTAGCGGGAAAGACAGATACGCAGTATTTT. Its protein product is CSVLAGKTDTQYF.

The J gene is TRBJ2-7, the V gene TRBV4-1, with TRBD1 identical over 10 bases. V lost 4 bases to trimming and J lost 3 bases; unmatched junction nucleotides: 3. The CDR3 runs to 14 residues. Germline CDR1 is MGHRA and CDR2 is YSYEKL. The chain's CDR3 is CASSPTGGSYEQYF. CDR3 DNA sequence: TGCGCCAGCAGCCCGACAGGGGGCAGCTACGAGCAGTACTTC.